This T cell receptor beta chain was recovered during a study of blood T cell repertoires in COVID-19. Whole-study context: Collection of acute and convalescent COVID-19 samples took place in the United States, Italy and Spain. T cells, B-cell-depleted T cells, or PBMCs provided the cDNA or gDNA that served as material.

Using immunoSEQ multiplex PCR, the repertoire was profiled, and TCRdb retains in-frame clones only, with some absent. The sample records roughly 33,000 clones, around 80% being singletons. This clone was seen a few times. CDR1 is SGDLS and CDR2 is YYNGEE in the germline V gene. CDR3 length: 14 amino acids. Trimming took off 2 bases at V and 0 bases at J, with 6 bases between the two ends. The chain uses TRBV9 and TRBJ1-3; D remains unclear. This clonotype originated in a woman aged 55-69 years with acute or convalescent COVID-19. The material sequenced was peripheral blood. CDR3 DNA sequence: TGTGCCAGCAGCGTTGCGGGCTCTGGAAACACCATATATTTT. This sequence encodes CASSVAGSGNTIYF.